A selection of T cell receptor beta chains follows, all from one sample in a study of T cells in Graves' hyperthyroidism and ophthalmopathy. TCRdb processed the multiplex PCR reads anew with MiXCR; each CDR3 protein has one entry. The sample holds about 400,000 distinct CDR3 sequences, about 15% seen once. The sequencing sample was made of blood. The receptor source for this set is a woman in her twenties or thirties with Graves' hyperthyroidism. The CDR3 runs from the conserved cysteine through the conserved F or W. Each record gives: D gene, J gene, V gene, clone size, CDR3 protein, CDR3 DNA. The D gene is left open where the match is weak. Part of the rows lack a size; the others show once, few, many or a class for expanded clones.

NA	TRBJ1-2	TRBV30	many	CAWIDYYGYTF	TGTGCCTGGATTGACTACTATGGCTACACCTTC
TRBD2	TRBJ2-2	TRBV14	NA	CASSQEGLAGVQTGELFF	TGTGCCAGCAGCCAAGAGGGTTTAGCGGGAGTACAAACCGGGGAGCTGTTTTTT
NA	TRBJ1-1	TRBV11-2	many	CASSLVGGSNTEAFF	TGTGCCAGCAGCTTAGTAGGGGGATCCAACACTGAAGCTTTCTTT
TRBD2	TRBJ2-7	TRBV7-8	NA	CASSLEWSSGRAYEQYF	TGTGCCAGCAGCTTAGAGTGGTCTAGCGGGAGGGCTTACGAGCAGTACTTC
NA	TRBJ1-5	TRBV29-1	few	CSVGNVPGQESNQPQHF	TGCAGCGTTGGCAACGTACCGGGACAAGAGAGCAATCAGCCCCAGCATTTT
TRBD1	TRBJ2-7	TRBV12-3/TRBV12-4	NA	CASTRTGKPGEQYF	TGTGCCAGCACCCGGACAGGGAAGCCCGGCGAGCAGTACTTC
TRBD1	TRBJ2-3	TRBV7-2	many	CASTHRDRSTDTQYF	TGTGCCAGCACACACCGGGACAGGAGCACAGATACGCAGTATTTT
NA	TRBJ2-3	TRBV27	many	CASSLSTGFTDTQYF	TGTGCCAGCAGTTTATCTACAGGCTTCACAGATACGCAGTATTTT
NA	TRBJ2-3	TRBV15	NA	CATQSRSTDTQYF	TGTGCCACTCAAAGTAGAAGCACAGATACGCAGTATTTT
TRBD1	TRBJ1-1	TRBV20-1	NA	CSAEGQGNTEAFF	TGCAGTGCTGAAGGACAGGGGAACACTGAAGCTTTCTTT
TRBD1	TRBJ1-2	TRBV7-9	NA	CVSSLGWGQGLGYTF	TGTGTCAGCAGCTTAGGTTGGGGACAGGGCCTTGGCTACACCTTC
TRBD2	TRBJ2-7	TRBV9	NA	CASSAGLAGNYEQYF	TGTGCCAGCAGCGCCGGACTAGCGGGGAACTACGAGCAGTACTTC
NA	TRBJ1-4	TRBV9	NA	CASSEGMNNEKLFF	TGTGCCAGCAGCGAAGGGATGAACAACGAAAAACTGTTTTTT
NA	TRBJ1-1	TRBV9	NA	CASSVGAGTEAFF	TGTGCCAGCAGCGTAGGGGCGGGCACTGAAGCTTTCTTT
NA	TRBJ2-7	TRBV19	few	CASSIDYPGSSYEQYF	TGTGCCAGTAGTATAGATTATCCCGGGAGCTCCTACGAGCAGTACTTC
NA	TRBJ1-3	TRBV7-9	NA	CASSSDGRGLSGNTIYF	TGTGCCAGCAGCTCCGACGGGAGAGGCCTCTCTGGAAACACCATATATTTT
TRBD2	TRBJ2-1	TRBV7-8	many	CASSSRLAGGPNNEQFF	TGTGCCAGCAGCTCTAGACTAGCGGGAGGGCCCAACAATGAGCAGTTCTTC
NA	TRBJ1-4	TRBV20-1	NA	CSARDQTLISEKLFF	TGCAGTGCTAGAGATCAGACTCTTATCAGTGAAAAACTGTTTTTT
TRBD1	TRBJ2-7	TRBV9	once	CAGSPETGTGAEQYF	TGTGCCGGCAGCCCGGAGACCGGGACAGGGGCCGAGCAGTACTTC
TRBD1	TRBJ2-2	TRBV7-8	many	CASGSHRGPGELFF	TGTGCCAGCGGCTCCCACAGGGGCCCCGGGGAGCTGTTTTTT
NA	TRBJ2-3	TRBV6-1	once	CASSDIAWADTQYF	TGTGCCAGCAGTGACATAGCTTGGGCAGATACGCAGTATTTT
NA	TRBJ2-1	TRBV28	many	CASNGVRESSYNEQFF	TGTGCCAGCAATGGGGTACGGGAGAGCTCCTACAATGAGCAGTTCTTC
TRBD2	TRBJ2-1	TRBV18	many	CASSPTSVGEQFF	TGTGCCAGCTCACCGACTAGCGTAGGTGAGCAGTTCTTC
NA	TRBJ1-4	TRBV2	NA	CASSQAVKGLVNEKLFF	TGTGCCAGCAGTCAAGCAGTGAAGGGACTGGTTAATGAAAAACTGTTTTTT
TRBD1	TRBJ2-1	TRBV7-3	few	CASGSGTGINEQFF	TGTGCCAGCGGTTCCGGGACAGGGATCAATGAGCAGTTCTTC
NA	TRBJ2-3	TRBV5-6	NA	CASSFDYAQYF	TGTGCCAGCAGCTTCGACTACGCGCAGTATTTT
NA	TRBJ2-3	TRBV11-2	many	CASRFTLGRGTDTQYF	TGTGCCAGCAGGTTTACCTTGGGGCGCGGGACAGATACGCAGTATTTT
NA	TRBJ2-6	TRBV27	medium-sized	CASSSGRLSGANVLTF	TGTGCCAGCAGTAGTGGGCGCCTCTCTGGGGCCAACGTCCTGACTTTC
NA	TRBJ2-5	TRBV27	many	CASSLAGPVQETQYF	TGTGCCAGCAGTTTGGCGGGCCCGGTCCAAGAGACCCAGTACTTC
NA	TRBJ2-7	TRBV24-1	NA	CATSDLVLWLPYEQYF	TGTGCCACCAGTGATTTGGTGTTATGGTTACCCTACGAGCAGTACTTC
TRBD2	TRBJ2-5	TRBV11-1	many	CASSFQAGTSGRNGQYF	TGTGCCAGCAGCTTCCAGGCTGGGACTAGCGGGAGGAACGGCCAGTACTTC
NA	TRBJ2-3	TRBV5-1	many	CASSLLSEADTQYF	TGCGCCAGCAGCTTGCTCTCGGAGGCAGATACGCAGTATTTT
NA	TRBJ2-1	TRBV20-1	NA	CSARDFSSGSAYNEQFF	TGCAGTGCTAGAGATTTTTCCAGCGGGTCCGCCTACAATGAGCAGTTCTTC
NA	TRBJ2-5	TRBV30	many	CAFSGQETQYF	TGTGCCTTTAGCGGTCAAGAGACCCAGTACTTC
NA	TRBJ1-1	TRBV4-1	few	CASSQGRRNTEAFF	TGCGCCAGCAGCCAGGGACGAAGAAACACTGAAGCTTTCTTT
TRBD2	TRBJ2-3	TRBV7-3	many	CASSCQGLAGASSTDTQYF	TGTGCCAGCAGCTGCCAGGGACTAGCGGGAGCGTCTAGCACAGATACGCAGTATTTT
TRBD2	TRBJ2-1	TRBV10-3	many	CAISHGTSGPNYNEQFF	TGTGCCATCAGTCATGGGACTAGCGGGCCCAACTACAATGAGCAGTTCTTC
TRBD2	TRBJ2-5	TRBV27	many	CASSPSGFNQETQYF	TGTGCCAGCAGTCCTAGCGGGTTTAATCAAGAGACCCAGTACTTC
TRBD1	TRBJ2-7	TRBV7-8	few	CASSDTGGTRYEQYF	TGTGCCAGCAGTGATACAGGGGGCACCCGCTACGAGCAGTACTTC
TRBD2	TRBJ2-1	TRBV6-2/TRBV6-3	NA	CASSRGASGEAGQFF	TGTGCCAGCAGTCGCGGGGCTAGCGGGGAGGCTGGGCAGTTCTTC
TRBD1	TRBJ2-7	TRBV3-1	few	CASSQDLPPTGASREQYF	TGTGCCAGCAGCCAAGATCTTCCCCCGACAGGGGCGAGTCGCGAGCAGTACTTC
NA	TRBJ2-2	TRBV5-1	NA	CASSQTDIIGELFF	TGCGCCAGCAGCCAAACCGACATCATCGGGGAGCTGTTTTTT
NA	TRBJ1-1	TRBV20-1	few	CSANPPGEVNTEAFF	TGCAGTGCTAACCCCCCGGGAGAGGTGAACACTGAAGCTTTCTTT
NA	TRBJ2-2	TRBV12-3/TRBV12-4	NA	CASSFGSSSRPGELFF	TGTGCCAGCAGTTTCGGCTCTAGTTCGCGTCCCGGGGAGCTGTTTTTT
TRBD2	TRBJ2-7	TRBV5-1	many	CASSLVASGEQYF	TGCGCCAGCAGCTTGGTGGCTAGCGGGGAGCAGTACTTC
NA	TRBJ1-1	TRBV11-2	many	CASSLASGLNTEAFF	TGTGCCAGCAGCTTAGCAAGCGGACTTAACACTGAAGCTTTCTTT
NA	TRBJ1-5	TRBV3-1	many	CASSDNNQPQHF	TGTGCCAGCAGCGACAACAATCAGCCCCAGCATTTT
NA	TRBJ2-2	TRBV24-1	NA	CATSDLPGRKDTGELFF	TGTGCCACCAGTGATTTACCGGGACGGAAGGACACCGGGGAGCTGTTTTTT